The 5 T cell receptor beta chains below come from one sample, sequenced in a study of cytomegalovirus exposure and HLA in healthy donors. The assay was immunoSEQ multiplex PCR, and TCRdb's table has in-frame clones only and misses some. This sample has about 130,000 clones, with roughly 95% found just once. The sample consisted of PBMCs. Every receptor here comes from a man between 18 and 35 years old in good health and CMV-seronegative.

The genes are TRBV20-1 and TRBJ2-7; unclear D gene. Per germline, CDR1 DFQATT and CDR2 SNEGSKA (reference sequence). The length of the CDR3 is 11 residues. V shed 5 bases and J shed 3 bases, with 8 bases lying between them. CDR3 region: CSAPTFYEQYF. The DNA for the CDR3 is TGCAGTGCTCCAACATTCTACGAGCAGTACTTC.

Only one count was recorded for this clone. The CDR3 reads CAWSEQGHGYTF. Here the CDR3 DNA reads TGTGCCTGGAGTGAACAGGGTCATGGCTACACCTTC. The genes are TRBV30 and TRBJ1-2, with D perhaps matching TRBD1 (6 bases). CDR3 size: 12 residues. Germline values: CDR1 GTSNPN, CDR2 SVGIG (reference sequence). Trimming pared 1 base from V and 6 bases from J, leaving 9 bases between.

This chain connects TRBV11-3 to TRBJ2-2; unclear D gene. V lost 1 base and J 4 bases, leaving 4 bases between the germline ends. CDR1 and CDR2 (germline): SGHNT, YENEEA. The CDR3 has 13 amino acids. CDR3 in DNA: TGTGCCAGCAGCTTAGCATTCACCGGGGAGCTGTTTTTT. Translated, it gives CASSLAFTGELFF.

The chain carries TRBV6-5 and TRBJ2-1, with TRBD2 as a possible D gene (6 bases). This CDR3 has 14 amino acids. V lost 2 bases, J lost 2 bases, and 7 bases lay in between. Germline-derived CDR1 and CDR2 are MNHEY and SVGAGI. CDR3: CASSYVAAYNEQFF. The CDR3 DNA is TGTGCCAGCAGTTACGTAGCGGCCTACAATGAGCAGTTCTTC.

This CDR3 reads CASSPSQVYNEQFF. DNA of the CDR3: TGTGCCAGCAGCCCCTCCCAGGTCTACAATGAGCAGTTCTTC. The chain carries TRBV7-2 and TRBJ2-1, with D unresolved. V was pared by 5 bases and J by 3 bases, with 11 bases between. The CDR3 is 14 amino acids. The germline gives CDR1 SGHTA, CDR2 FQGNSA.